This T cell receptor (beta chain) was sequenced during a study of shared clonotypes between healthy human individuals. About this clone: The antigen remains undetermined.

General observations from the study: Among donors, the sharing of clonotypes was expected to be influenced by sequencing depth. Naive subsets typically showed greater estimated richness than memory subsets.

There were no recent acute infections or vaccinations among the donors, who were healthy HIV-negative adults. CD45RA-negative memory and CD45RA+ naive subsets were split from the CD4+ cells. Here immunoSEQ multiplex PCR was the method, and the copy in TCRdb shows in-frame clones only, minus some. Among more than 2,000,000 clones listed, roughly nine tenths were seen once. The germline V gene encodes CDR1 MNHNS and CDR2 SASEGT. V lost 5 bases to trimming and J lost 5 bases; unmatched junction nucleotides: 9. The CDR3 is made up of 15 amino acids. The gene calls are TRBV6-1 and TRBJ2-5, with 9 bases identical to TRBD1. Sequencing was done on a sample of naive CD4+ T cells sorted from blood. The subset: CD45RA+ positively selected. The origin of this receptor is a man younger than 35 in good health. CDR3 region: CASSPGQGRRETQYF. The CDR3 DNA follows: TGTGCCAGCAGTCCGGGACAGGGTAGGAGGGAGACCCAGTACTTC.